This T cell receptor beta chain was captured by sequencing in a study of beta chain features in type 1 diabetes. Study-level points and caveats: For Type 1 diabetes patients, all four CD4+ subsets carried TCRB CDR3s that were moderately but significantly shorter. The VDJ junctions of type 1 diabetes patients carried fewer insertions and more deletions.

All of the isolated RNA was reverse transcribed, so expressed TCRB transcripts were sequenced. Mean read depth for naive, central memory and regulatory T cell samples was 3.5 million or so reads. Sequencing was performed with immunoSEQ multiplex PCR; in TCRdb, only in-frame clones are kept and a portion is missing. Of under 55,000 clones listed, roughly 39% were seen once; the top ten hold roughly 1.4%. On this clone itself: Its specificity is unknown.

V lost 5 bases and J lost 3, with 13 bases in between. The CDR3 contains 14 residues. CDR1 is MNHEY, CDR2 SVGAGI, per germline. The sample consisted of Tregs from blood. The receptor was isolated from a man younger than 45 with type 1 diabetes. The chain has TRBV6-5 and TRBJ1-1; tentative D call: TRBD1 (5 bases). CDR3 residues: CASSARGRDTEAFF. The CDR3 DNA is TGTGCCAGCAGTGCGCGGGGACGCGACACTGAAGCTTTCTTT.